These T cell receptor beta chains were read from a single sample in a study of blood T cell repertoires in COVID-19. Profiled with immunoSEQ multiplex PCR; TCRdb holds only in-frame clones, not every one. The sample includes some 460,000 clones, around 87% seen only once; the top ten take roughly 0.7%. Material: PBMCs or T cells enriched from blood (not recorded which). Receptor source: a young woman who had recovered from COVID-19. Each CDR3 is given with its conserved first and last residue. A D gene is named only where the DNA matches it firmly. Clone size is given for some rows only: seen once, a few or many times, or a class if the clone is expanded.

J: TRBJ1-1
size: NA
V: TRBV21-1
D: NA
DNA: TGTGCCAGCAGCATTAGGGGCGACAACACTGAAGCTTTCTTT
CDR3: CASSIRGDNTEAFF

J: TRBJ1-4
size: NA
V: TRBV6-5
D: NA
DNA: TGTGCCAGCAGTTTGATACGGGGTGAAAAACTGTTTTTT
CDR3: CASSLIRGEKLFF

J: TRBJ2-1
size: NA
V: TRBV7-9
D: TRBD1
DNA: TGTGCCAGCAGCCCATCCTGGGACAGGGACTACAATGAGCAGTTCTTC
CDR3: CASSPSWDRDYNEQFF

J: TRBJ2-7
size: once
V: TRBV7-2
D: NA
DNA: TGTGCCAGCAGCTTAGAAGTTCACTCCGCCTACGAGCAGTACTTC
CDR3: CASSLEVHSAYEQYF

J: TRBJ1-1
size: NA
V: TRBV30
D: NA
DNA: TGTGCCTGGGGCAGGGAGAACACTGAAGCTTTCTTT
CDR3: CAWGRENTEAFF

J: TRBJ1-6
size: NA
V: TRBV7-9
D: NA
DNA: TGTGCCAGCAGCTCTACAGAATCACCCCTCCACTTT
CDR3: CASSSTESPLHF

J: TRBJ1-2
size: once
V: TRBV7-9
D: NA
DNA: TGTGCCAGCAGCTTAGACCCTCTCAATATTACAGCTGGCGGCTACACCTTC
CDR3: CASSLDPLNITAGGYTF

J: TRBJ2-3
size: NA
V: TRBV3-1/TRBV3-2
D: TRBD1
DNA: TGTGCCAGCAGGGGACAGGCAGATACGCAGTATTTT
CDR3: CASRGQADTQYF

J: TRBJ2-3
size: NA
V: TRBV10-1
D: NA
DNA: TGCGCCAGCAGTGAGTCGGAGGTAAATACGCAGTATTTT
CDR3: CASSESEVNTQYF

J: TRBJ1-2
size: NA
V: TRBV24-1
D: NA
DNA: TGTGCCACCAGTGATTTGCTAGGGGCGCGAAACTATGGCTACACCTTC
CDR3: CATSDLLGARNYGYTF

J: TRBJ2-6
size: NA
V: TRBV5-4
D: NA
DNA: TGTGCCAGCAGCTTGCCTGTGGGGGCCTATGCATCCTCTGGGGCCAACGTCCTGACTTTC
CDR3: CASSLPVGAYASSGANVLTF

J: TRBJ2-7
size: few
V: TRBV19
D: TRBD2
DNA: TGTGCCAGTAGTATGGGACTAGCGGGGGGCTACGAGCAGTACTTC
CDR3: CASSMGLAGGYEQYF

J: TRBJ2-1
size: NA
V: TRBV5-1
D: NA
DNA: TGCGCCAGCAGCCTGGCGGGGAGTAACAATGAGCAGTTCTTC
CDR3: CASSLAGSNNEQFF

J: TRBJ2-5
size: NA
V: TRBV13
D: NA
DNA: TGTGCCAGCAGCCCCGGACAGCAAGAGACCCAGTACTTC
CDR3: CASSPGQQETQYF

J: TRBJ1-1
size: few
V: TRBV5-6
D: NA
DNA: TGTGCCAGCAGCTTGACCGGGATAGAAGCTTTCTTT
CDR3: CASSLTGIEAFF